The 21 T cell receptor beta chains below were found in one sample sequenced in a study of shared clonotypes between healthy human individuals. Generated by immunoSEQ multiplex PCR, the TCRdb table keeps only in-frame clones and is missing some. The sample lists approximately 810,000 clones; more than 85% were seen once. The naive CD8 fraction comprised CD45RO-negative cells positively selected for CCR7 and excluded terminally differentiated effector memory CD45RA+ cells. What was sequenced was naive CD8+ T cells sorted from blood. The receptors originated from a man aged 25 to 45 in good health.

The chain combines TRBV5-1 with TRBJ2-1, with a tentative D call TRBD1 (6 bases). The CDR3 has 15 residues. Germline V gene data show CDR1 as SGHRS and CDR2 as YFSETQ. The V end lost 3 bases, the J end lost 6 bases, and 16 bases lay between the germline ends. The CDR3 loop reads CASSYGQTRANEQFF. The DNA of the CDR3 is TGCGCCAGCAGCTACGGACAGACCAGGGCCAATGAGCAGTTCTTC. Full variable domain (missing parts from reference TRBV5-1 and TRBJ2-1): KAGVTQTPRYLIKTRGQQVTLSCSPISGHRSVSWYQQTPGQGLQFLFEYFSETQRNKGNFPGRFSGRQFSNSRSEMNVSTLELGDSALYLCASSYGQTRANEQFFGPGTRLTVL.

The rearrangement joins TRBV5-5 to TRBJ2-7; no clear D. CDR3 length: 13 amino acids. The germline V and J ends were trimmed by 3 bases and 2 bases, with 9 bases remaining between them. From germline, CDR1 is SGHKS and CDR2 YYEKEE (reference sequence). The CDR3 protein is CASSSTYTYEQYF. In DNA, the CDR3 is TGTGCCAGCAGCTCGACGTATACCTACGAGCAGTACTTC. Based on the CDR3 plus reference TRBV5-5 and TRBJ2-7, the full variable domain is DAGVTQSPTHLIKTRGQQVTLRCSPISGHKSVSWYQQVLGQGPQFIFQYYEKEERGRGNFPDRFSARQFPNYSSELNVNALLLGDSALYLCASSSTYTYEQYFGPGTRLTVT.

V gene TRBV10-3 combines with J gene TRBJ2-7; 13 bases match TRBD2. The CDR3 is 17 residues long. V shed 6 bases and J 0 bases; nucleotides not matched to a gene: 8. Germline loops: CDR1 ENHRY, CDR2 SYGVKD. CDR3 coding DNA: TGTGCCATCAGAGGGGGACTAGCGGGATTGAGCTCCTACGAGCAGTACTTC. Its protein is CAIRGGLAGLSSYEQYF.

V usage is TRBV27 and J usage is TRBJ1-4, with D perhaps matching TRBD1 (6 bases). Trimming stripped 5 bases from V and 8 bases from J, with 15 bases between. Germline CDR1 reads MNHEY; CDR2 reads SMNVEV (reference sequence). CDR3 length: 14 amino acids. The CDR3 DNA reads TGTGCCAGCAGTAAAACAGGGATGGGGGAAAAACTGTTTTTT. This sequence encodes CASSKTGMGEKLFF.

The chain joins TRBV7-6 to TRBJ1-1; weak D call: TRBD1 (5 bases). CDR1 is SGHVS and CDR2 is FNYEAQ in the germline V gene. Between the trimmed V and J ends, which lost 0 bases and 5 bases, there was a span of 16 bases. The CDR3 is made up of 16 amino acids. The CDR3 DNA follows: TGTGCCAGCAGCTTAGCCTGGGGGACCGGGAAGACTGAAGCTTTCTTT. Translation gives CASSLAWGTGKTEAFF.

V and J are TRBV6-6 and TRBJ1-5; D may be TRBD1 (5 bases). V lost 8 bases and J 2 bases, leaving 10 bases between the germline ends. There are 13 residues in the CDR3. Germline CDR1 reads MNHNY; CDR2 reads SVGAGI (reference sequence). The CDR3 loop is CASLRGRNQPQHF. In DNA form, the CDR3 reads TGTGCCAGCCTCCGGGGACGCAATCAGCCCCAGCATTTT.

CDR3 nucleotides: TGTGCCAGCAGTCCGGGACTAGCTGACACCGGGGAGCTGTTTTTT. This sequence encodes CASSPGLADTGELFF. V and J are TRBV6-5 and TRBJ2-2; TRBD2 matches at 9 bases. V was clipped by 5 bases and J by 3 bases; unmatched bases: 4. The CDR3 runs 15 residues. Per the germline V gene, CDR1 is MNHEY and CDR2 is SVGAGI.

This clone has a single count. This chain joins TRBV14 and TRBJ1-4, with a weak D call TRBD1 (6 bases). Germline CDR1 and CDR2: SGHDN and FVKESK. V was clipped by 4 bases and J by 2 bases, with 17 bases between them. The CDR3 is made up of 17 amino acids. The CDR3 sequence: CASSRIRQGITNEKLFF. The CDR3 nucleotides read TGTGCCAGCAGCCGAATTCGGCAGGGGATCACTAATGAAAAACTGTTTTTT.

J is TRBJ1-1 and V is TRBV11-2; no firm D call. Trimming removed 7 bases at V and 4 bases at J, with 13 bases between. The CDR3 loop spans 13 amino acids. Germline assignment: CDR1 SGHAT and CDR2 FQNNGV. CDR3 nucleotides: TGTGCCAGCAATCTCGAGGTCACCACTGAAGCTTTCTTT. Translated, it gives CASNLEVTTEAFF.

The chain couples TRBV27 to TRBJ2-5; 7 bases map to TRBD2. The length of the CDR3 is 15 residues. V lost 4 bases, J lost 1 base, and 6 bases stayed unmatched. From germline, CDR1 is MNHEY and CDR2 SMNVEV (reference sequence). The CDR3 loop reads CASSWASGTQETQYF. The CDR3 DNA is TGTGCCAGCAGTTGGGCTAGCGGTACCCAAGAGACCCAGTACTTC.

V gene TRBV28 combines with J gene TRBJ2-1; 11 bases are a match to TRBD2. Trimming cost V 5 bases and J 8 bases; bases outside gene matches: 5. The CDR3 is made up of 14 amino acids. Germline CDR1 and CDR2: MDHEN and SYDVKM. The CDR3 DNA is TGTGCCAGCAGTCACACTAGCGGGGGCTATGAGCAGTTCTTC. Translated: CASSHTSGGYEQFF.

The J gene is TRBJ2-2, the V gene TRBV7-3, with TRBD2 matching 7 bases. The V and J ends lost 0 bases and 5 bases, in that order; junction bases with no gene match: 3. The CDR3 loop spans 15 amino acids. Germline V lookup: CDR1 SGHTA, CDR2 FQGTGA. The CDR3 sequence is CASSLTPGRTGELFF. DNA of the CDR3: TGTGCCAGCAGCTTAACCCCCGGGAGGACCGGGGAGCTGTTTTTT.

The V and J genes are TRBV27 and TRBJ2-7, with D perhaps matching TRBD2 (6 bases). There are 18 residues in the CDR3. Trimming cost V 7 bases and J 2 bases, with 27 bases left between them. Germline CDR1 and CDR2: MNHEY and SMNVEV (reference sequence). The CDR3 sequence is CASTTSPGRAGRAYEQYF. Written as DNA, the CDR3 is TGTGCCAGCACCACAAGCCCAGGACGTGCGGGACGCGCCTACGAGCAGTACTTC.

This clone was observed once. The chain employs TRBV4-3 and TRBJ2-3; D is unclear. Germline V lookup: CDR1 LGHNA, CDR2 YSLEER. There are 11 residues in the CDR3. The V and J ends lost 8 bases and 2 bases respectively, with 5 bases between them. This CDR3 is CASGATDTQYF. Here the CDR3 DNA reads TGCGCCAGCGGAGCCACAGATACGCAGTATTTT.

This rearrangement joins TRBV27 to TRBJ2-1; D perhaps matches TRBD1 (6 bases). The germline CDR1 and CDR2 sequences are MNHEY and SMNVEV (reference sequence). This CDR3 region has 14 residues. Trimming took off 9 bases at V and 0 bases at J, with 12 bases between the two ends. DNA of the CDR3: TGTGCCAGTACAGGGATAAGCTCCTACAATGAGCAGTTCTTC. Amino acids: CASTGISSYNEQFF.

V usage is TRBV5-4 and J usage is TRBJ2-3, with 9 nucleotides matching TRBD2. The trim removed 4 bases at V and 4 bases at J, leaving 7 bases unmatched. There are 15 residues in the CDR3. Germline values: CDR1 SGHNT, CDR2 YYREEE (reference sequence). The CDR3 coding sequence is TGTGCCAGCAGCGAGGGACTAGCAGGGTCAGATACGCAGTATTTT. It specifies CASSEGLAGSDTQYF.

The chain employs TRBV27 and TRBJ1-2, with D maybe TRBD1 (6 bases). Trimming pared 3 bases from V and 2 bases from J, leaving 10 bases between. The CDR3 length is 14 residues. CDR1 is MNHEY, CDR2 SMNVEV, per germline (reference sequence). CDR3 sequence: CASSLIQGNYGYTF. The CDR3 DNA reads as TGTGCCAGCAGTTTGATTCAGGGGAACTATGGCTACACCTTC.

About this clone: Other nucleotide sequences from this sample produce the same CDR3. CDR3 residues: CASSLGADTQYF. DNA of the CDR3: TGCGCCAGCAGCCTGGGGGCAGATACGCAGTATTTT. The rearrangement joins TRBV5-1 to TRBJ2-3; D may match TRBD1 or TRBD2 (5 bases each). Trimming stripped 4 bases from V and 4 bases from J, with 7 bases between. Germline values: CDR1 SGHRS, CDR2 YFSETQ. The CDR3 runs 12 residues.

V is TRBV7-7 and J is TRBJ2-1; 8 nucleotides agree with TRBD1. Trimming cost V 4 bases and J 0 bases; bases outside gene matches: 8. Germline V gene lookup returns CDR1 SSHAT and CDR2 FNYEAQ (reference sequence). The CDR3 runs to 17 residues. CDR3 sequence (DNA): TGTGCCAGCAGCTCAACAAACAGGGGGAGCTCCTACAATGAGCAGTTCTTC. Encoded protein: CASSSTNRGSSYNEQFF.

V and J are TRBV7-8 and TRBJ1-1; TRBD1 matches at 7 bases. This CDR3 is 15 amino acids long. Looked up from germline, CDR1 is SGHVS and CDR2 is FQNEAQ. V trimming: 2 bases; J trimming: 4 bases; junction bases outside the gene matches: 7. The CDR3 protein is CASSLLTGRGTEAFF. CDR3 bases: TGTGCCAGCAGCTTATTGACAGGGAGGGGCACTGAAGCTTTCTTT.

CDR3 sequence: CASSLEGWEQFF. The CDR3 DNA reads TGTGCCAGCAGCTTAGAGGGGTGGGAGCAGTTCTTC. The genes are TRBV7-9 and TRBJ2-1, with D tentatively TRBD1 (5 bases). The CDR3 extends over 12 amino acids. V shed 1 base and J shed 10 bases, with 8 bases lying between them. Germline lookup yields CDR1 SEHNR and CDR2 FQNEAQ (reference sequence). Looking up the rest from reference TRBV7-9 and TRBJ2-1 gives the full variable domain: DTGVSQNPRHKITKRGQNVTFRCDPISEHNRLYWYRQTLGQGPEFLTYFQNEAQLEKSRLLSDRFSAERPKGSFSTLEIQRTEQGDSAMYLCASSLEGWEQFFGPGTRLTVL.